A single sample gave rise to the 17 T cell receptor beta chains below, sequenced in a study of shared clonotypes between healthy human individuals. Using immunoSEQ multiplex PCR, the repertoire was profiled, and TCRdb retains in-frame clones only, with some absent. The sample shows about 500,000 clones, more than 70% of them seen only once. The sequenced sample was PBMCs. The receptor source for this set is a woman in her 40s in good health. Some clones in this sample may be carry-over from other donors' samples.

This chain uses TRBV27 with TRBJ2-5; weak D call: TRBD2 (5 bases). The CDR3 is 13 amino acids. Per the germline V gene, CDR1 is MNHEY and CDR2 is SMNVEV (reference sequence). Deletions cut 4 bases from V and 5 bases from J, with 11 bases between. CDR3 sequence (DNA): TGTGCCAGCAGTTGGGGAGCCTTTGAGACCCAGTACTTC. This codes for CASSWGAFETQYF.

The chain recombines TRBV5-4 with TRBJ1-2, with a possible D match to TRBD1 (5 bases). Trimming left V 4 bases short and J 4 bases short, with 17 bases between. The CDR3 consists of 15 residues. The V gene's germline CDR1 is SGHNT and CDR2 YYREEE (reference sequence). Here the CDR3 reads CASSPSGAESYGYTF. CDR3 DNA sequence: TGTGCCAGCAGCCCATCCGGGGCCGAGTCCTATGGCTACACCTTC.

V gene TRBV11-2 combines with J gene TRBJ2-7; 8 bases agree with TRBD2. The CDR3 has 15 residues. V lost 5 bases and J lost 2; bases outside the gene matches: 8. Looked up from germline, CDR1 is SGHAT and CDR2 is FQNNGV. The CDR3 sequence: CASSPTPGLAYEQYF. The CDR3 DNA sequence: TGTGCCAGCAGCCCCACTCCGGGACTAGCCTACGAGCAGTACTTC.

This clone came up many times. The sample holds other DNA sequences that translate to the same CDR3. The chain uses TRBV30 and TRBJ2-2; D remains unclear. Germline lookup yields CDR1 GTSNPN and CDR2 SVGIG (reference sequence). This CDR3 has 13 amino acids. Trimming took off 0 bases at V and 5 bases at J, with 7 bases between the two ends. The chain's CDR3 is CAWSVWGTGELFF. For the CDR3, the DNA is TGTGCCTGGAGTGTTTGGGGTACCGGGGAGCTGTTTTTT.

The V gene is TRBV4-3, the J gene TRBJ2-7; 7 nucleotides align to TRBD1. Germline V gene data show CDR1 as LGHNA and CDR2 as YSLEER. This CDR3 contains 16 residues. After removal of 0 bases from V and 0 bases from J, the junction contained 5 bases not matched to a gene. The DNA for the CDR3 is TGCGCCAGCAGCCAAGATAGGGGGCGACCCTCCTACGAGCAGTACTTC. This encodes CASSQDRGRPSYEQYF.

This clone was observed once. CDR3 region: CASSLIGRGSLNEQFF. CDR3 sequence (DNA): TGTGCCAGCAGCTTAATCGGGAGGGGAAGTCTAAATGAGCAGTTCTTC. The chain couples TRBV7-3 to TRBJ2-1; 8 positions match TRBD2. CDR1 is SGHTA and CDR2 is FQGTGA in the germline V gene. V was clipped by 1 base and J by 7 bases; unmatched bases: 9. CDR3 length: 16 residues.

This chain connects TRBV5-4 to TRBJ2-7, with 8 nucleotides matching TRBD1. The germline gives CDR1 SGHNT, CDR2 YYREEE (reference sequence). The CDR3 is 13 residues long. V shed 4 bases and J 6 bases; nucleotides not matched to a gene: 6. CDR3 bases: TGTGCCAGCAGCGCCCAAACAGGGGGCGAGCAGTACTTC. This gives the protein CASSAQTGGEQYF.

The rearrangement links TRBV6-6 to TRBJ1-1; no definite D call. With 4 bases removed from V and 11 bases from J, the gap between germline ends came to 11 bases. The CDR3 is 11 amino acids. Germline V gene lookup returns CDR1 MNHNY and CDR2 SVGAGI (reference sequence). CDR3 amino acids: CASSSTTRAFF. The CDR3 bases are TGTGCCAGCAGTTCCACCACCAGGGCTTTCTTT.

The chain uses TRBV4-1 and TRBJ2-6; the match to TRBD2 covers 7 bases. This CDR3 contains 19 residues. With 3 bases clipped from V and 0 bases from J, the junction kept 11 bases outside the gene matches. The V gene's germline CDR1 is MGHRA and CDR2 YSYEKL. The CDR3 DNA follows: TGCGCCAGCAGCCACCTTGGGCTAGCGGATCTCTCTGGGGCCAACGTCCTGACTTTC. Protein: CASSHLGLADLSGANVLTF.

The rearrangement uses TRBV15 and TRBJ2-1; 10 bases are a match to TRBD1. The CDR3 spans 17 residues. Looked up from germline, CDR1 is LNHNV and CDR2 is YYDKDF (reference sequence). The trim removed 0 bases at V and 8 bases at J, leaving 10 bases unmatched. CDR3 loop: CATSRDLVGQGFDEQFF. CDR3 DNA sequence: TGTGCCACCAGCAGAGATCTCGTGGGACAGGGGTTCGATGAGCAGTTCTTC.

This clone has only a few counts. The chain has TRBV29-1 and TRBJ2-7, with TRBD2 matching 12 bases. Looked up from germline, CDR1 is SQVTM and CDR2 is ANQGSEA. CDR3 length: 15 amino acids. Unmatched junction bases numbered 11, after V lost 5 bases and J lost 6 bases. The CDR3 DNA is TGCAGCGTTCTTCCACTAGCGGGAGGACGAAGCGAGCAGTACTTC. Its protein product is CSVLPLAGGRSEQYF.

The chain couples TRBV29-1 to TRBJ2-7; no definite D call. Germline CDR1 SQVTM, CDR2 ANQGSEA. The CDR3 loop spans 11 amino acids. Trimming stripped 7 bases from V and 7 bases from J, with 14 bases between. The CDR3 nucleotides read TGCAGCGGAAGCGTCTCGGGTGAGCAGTACTTC. Protein sequence: CSGSVSGEQYF.

The chain recombines TRBV11-1 with TRBJ2-2; perhaps D is TRBD1 or TRBD2 (5 bases each). The CDR3 totals 17 residues. From germline, CDR1 is SGHAT and CDR2 FQDESV (reference sequence). The V and J ends lost 5 bases and 1 base respectively, with 17 bases between them. CDR3 in DNA: TGTGCCAGCAGCCCCAGTGGGACCGATCTGAACACCGGGGAGCTGTTTTTT. Residues: CASSPSGTDLNTGELFF.

The CDR3 sequence is CASSLFREASYEQYF. CDR3 sequence (DNA): TGTGCCAGCAGCTTATTCCGGGAGGCATCCTACGAGCAGTACTTC. The chain joins TRBV7-3 to TRBJ2-7, with 7 bases that match TRBD2. Trimming cost V 2 bases and J 1 base; bases outside gene matches: 5. Germline CDR1 and CDR2: SGHTA and FQGTGA. The CDR3 totals 15 residues.

V and J are TRBV7-9 and TRBJ1-2; 7 nucleotides line up with TRBD1. Germline V gives CDR1 SEHNR, CDR2 FQNEAQ (reference sequence). The V and J ends lost 5 bases and 1 base, in that order; junction bases with no gene match: 7. This CDR3 has 15 residues. CDR3 nucleotides: TGTGCCAGCAGCCCCCGACAGGGCCATAACTATGGCTACACCTTC. This sequence encodes CASSPRQGHNYGYTF.

With respect to this clone: A read error is the likely source, as a far larger clone sits one nucleotide away. At the DNA level, this CDR3 is encoded by other sequences in the same sample as well. The V gene is TRBV28, the J gene TRBJ1-4; no definite D call. Germline V CDR1 and CDR2: MDHEN, SYDVKM. This CDR3 is 11 amino acids long. The CDR3 bases are TGTGCCAGCAGGCTAAATGAAAAACTGTTTTTC. Its translation is CASRLNEKLFF.

The rearrangement joins TRBV5-1 to TRBJ2-4; 8 bases line up with TRBD1. The junction had 4 bases not matched to a gene; V was cut back by 0 bases and J by 5 bases. The length of the CDR3 is 15 residues. CDR1 SGHRS and CDR2 YFSETQ come from the germline V gene. The CDR3 region is CASSLETGEENIQYF. As DNA, the CDR3 is TGCGCCAGCAGCTTGGAGACAGGGGAGGAAAACATTCAGTACTTC. Drawing the rest from reference TRBV5-1 and TRBJ2-4, the complete variable domain is KAGVTQTPRYLIKTRGQQVTLSCSPISGHRSVSWYQQTPGQGLQFLFEYFSETQRNKGNFPGRFSGRQFSNSRSEMNVSTLELGDSALYLCASSLETGEENIQYFGAGTRLSVL.